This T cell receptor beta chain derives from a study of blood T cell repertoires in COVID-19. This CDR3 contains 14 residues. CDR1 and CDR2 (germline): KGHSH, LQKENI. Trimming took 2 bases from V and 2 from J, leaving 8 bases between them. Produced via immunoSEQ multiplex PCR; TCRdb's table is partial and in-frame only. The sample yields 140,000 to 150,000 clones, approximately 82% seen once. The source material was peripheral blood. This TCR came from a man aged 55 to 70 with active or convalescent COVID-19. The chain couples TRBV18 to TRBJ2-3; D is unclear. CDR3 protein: CASSPYRDTDTQYF. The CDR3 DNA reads TGTGCCAGCTCACCATACAGAGACACAGATACGCAGTATTTT.